Presented here are 21 T cell receptor beta chains from one specimen sequenced in a study of cytomegalovirus exposure and HLA in healthy donors (dated by TCRdb to about 2017). Libraries came from the immunoSEQ multiplex PCR assay. For the multiplex PCR, a mixture combining 60 forward primers for TCR Vbeta segments and 13 reverse primers for TCR Jbeta segments was used. Not all clones reach the TCRdb copy of this immuneACCESS table, which keeps in-frame sequences only. Checked studies attribute under half of the gap to unresolved V genes and leave the rest unexplained. The sample records 150,000 to 200,000 clones, around 80% of which are singletons. The ten most abundant clones make up around 8% of the sample. The material sequenced was PBMCs. The receptors here all came from a woman aged 40 to 55 in good health and CMV-seropositive.

The rearrangement uses TRBV5-4 and TRBJ2-1, with 9 bases identical to TRBD2. The CDR3 contains 18 residues. Germline lookup yields CDR1 SGHNT and CDR2 YYREEE (reference sequence). V trimming: 0 bases; J trimming: 6 bases; junction bases outside the gene matches: 13. CDR3 sequence (DNA): TGTGCCAGCAGCTTGGGGGGGTTCGGGACTAGCAGTGGCAATGAGCAGTTCTTC. This sequence encodes CASSLGGFGTSSGNEQFF. The whole variable domain, remainder taken from reference TRBV5-4 and TRBJ2-1, is ETGVTQSPTHLIKTRGQQVTLRCSSQSGHNTVSWYQQALGQGPQFIFQYYREEENGRGNFPPRFSGLQFPNYSSELNVNALELDDSALYLCASSLGGFGTSSGNEQFFGPGTRLTVL.

The chain combines TRBV7-2 with TRBJ1-5; 9 bases fit TRBD1. Germline assignment: CDR1 SGHTA and CDR2 FQGNSA. The CDR3 is made up of 17 amino acids. V lost 3 bases to trimming and J lost 0 bases; unmatched junction nucleotides: 6. The CDR3 nucleotides read TGTGCCAGCAGCTTTACCGGGACAGGGCGTAGCAATCAGCCCCAGCATTTT. Its protein is CASSFTGTGRSNQPQHF.

V and J are TRBV25-1 and TRBJ1-3; possible D gene TRBD1, 6 bases. This CDR3 contains 13 residues. The germline gives CDR1 MGHDK, CDR2 SYGVNS. The V end was cut by 3 bases, the J end by 9 bases, with 12 bases between. The CDR3 region has the DNA TGTGCCAGCAGTGAGCGGGGGGCTCCCACCATATATTTT. This sequence encodes CASSERGAPTIYF.

This clone was observed once. CDR3 sequence (DNA): TGCGCCAGCAGCTCCACATCCGGGACTAAATACAATGAGCAGTTCTTC. Protein product: CASSSTSGTKYNEQFF. J is TRBJ2-1 and V is TRBV5-1; 7 positions match TRBD2. V shed 3 bases and J 4 bases; nucleotides not matched to a gene: 10. This CDR3 contains 16 residues. Germline V gene data show CDR1 as SGHRS and CDR2 as YFSETQ.

The chain is built from TRBV5-4 and TRBJ2-3; a weak D match, TRBD1 (5 bases). Between the trimmed V and J ends, which lost 0 bases and 6 bases, there was a span of 14 bases. This CDR3 is 15 amino acids long. Germline loops: CDR1 SGHNT, CDR2 YYREEE (reference sequence). The CDR3 DNA is TGTGCCAGCAGCTTGGGTAGGACACAATCTGATACGCAGTATTTT. It codes for CASSLGRTQSDTQYF. Drawing the rest from reference TRBV5-4 and TRBJ2-3, the complete variable domain is ETGVTQSPTHLIKTRGQQVTLRCSSQSGHNTVSWYQQALGQGPQFIFQYYREEENGRGNFPPRFSGLQFPNYSSELNVNALELDDSALYLCASSLGRTQSDTQYFGPGTRLTVL.

In the case of this clone: The junction differs from germline at one of its ends, possibly a read error. The chain carries TRBV7-7 and TRBJ1-4; TRBD1 matches at 7 bases. The CDR3 runs to 15 residues. The germline gives CDR1 SSHAT, CDR2 FNYEAQ (reference sequence). The CDR3 region has the DNA TGTGCTAGCAGCTTAGGACAGGCCGCTAATGAAAAACTGTTTTTT. Translation gives CASSLGQAANEKLFF. The whole variable domain, remainder taken from reference TRBV7-7 and TRBJ1-4, is GAGVSQSPRYKVTKRGQDVTLRCDPISSHATLYWYQQALGQGPEFLTYFNYEAQPDKSGLPSDRFSAERPEGSISTLTIQRTEQRDSAMYRCASSLGQAANEKLFFGSGTQLSVL.

The V call is TRBV2, the J call TRBJ2-1, with D maybe TRBD2 (6 bases). V was cut by 1 base and J by 9 bases, with 10 bases left in between. The CDR3 loop spans 13 amino acids. Germline lookup yields CDR1 SNHLY and CDR2 FYNNEI. CDR3 sequence reads: CASSEVGLFEQFF. Here the CDR3 DNA reads TGTGCCAGCAGTGAAGTGGGACTGTTTGAGCAGTTCTTC.

The CDR3 DNA reads as TGTGCCAGCAGCGACCGGACTAGCGGGAATTATGAGCAGTTCTTC. Its translation is CASSDRTSGNYEQFF. J is TRBJ2-1 and V is TRBV7-2; 12 positions agree with TRBD2. J was trimmed by 8 bases and V by 5 bases; bases with no gene match: 7. This CDR3 spans 15 amino acids. CDR1 is SGHTA and CDR2 is FQGNSA in the germline V gene.

The chain links TRBV6-6 to TRBJ1-6; TRBD1 matches 7 bases. Germline loops: CDR1 MNHNY, CDR2 SVGAGI (reference sequence). This CDR3 contains 13 residues. V trimming: 7 bases; J trimming: 10 bases; junction bases outside the gene matches: 7. The CDR3 reads CASTDRAHSPLHF. CDR3 DNA sequence: TGTGCCAGCACCGACAGGGCCCACTCACCCCTCCACTTT.

This clone was observed a single time. This chain uses TRBV28 with TRBJ1-2; possible D gene TRBD1, 6 bases. From germline, CDR1 is MDHEN and CDR2 SYDVKM. CDR3 length: 14 residues. Trimming stripped 3 bases from V and 6 bases from J, with 14 bases between. CDR3 sequence reads: CASSFSGGRDGYTF. Written as DNA, the CDR3 is TGTGCCAGCAGTTTTAGCGGGGGGCGAGATGGCTACACCTTC.

CDR3 region: CAWSVRGPGDEQYF. DNA of the CDR3: TGTGCCTGGAGTGTACGAGGGCCTGGGGACGAGCAGTACTTC. This chain joins TRBV30 and TRBJ2-7; tentatively, D is TRBD2 (5 bases). CDR3 length: 14 residues. V lost 0 bases and J lost 5, with 14 bases in between. Germline V gene data show CDR1 as GTSNPN and CDR2 as SVGIG (reference sequence). The full variable domain, with the rest looked up from reference TRBV30 and TRBJ2-7, is SQTIHQWPATLVQPVGSPLSLECTVEGTSNPNLYWYRQAAGRGLQLLFYSVGIGQISSEVPQNLSASRPQDRQFILSSKKLLLSDSGFYLCAWSVRGPGDEQYFGPGTRLTVT.

The chain uses TRBV28 and TRBJ1-2; D call uncertain. Germline V CDR1 and CDR2: MDHEN, SYDVKM. The CDR3 sequence is 13 residues long. Trimming took 3 bases from V and 7 from J, leaving 12 bases between them. CDR3 loop: CASSFPSGGGYTF. DNA for the CDR3: TGTGCCAGCAGTTTCCCGTCGGGTGGTGGCTACACCTTC.

This clone has just one count. This sequence joins TRBV11-2 and TRBJ2-4; the D is unclear. Germline CDR1 reads SGHAT; CDR2 reads FQNNGV. The V gene lost 3 bases and the J gene lost 5 bases, with 5 bases spanning the gap. The CDR3 totals 12 residues. The CDR3 reads CASSLGENIQYF. The CDR3 coding sequence is TGTGCCAGCAGCTTGGGCGAAAACATTCAGTACTTC.

This sequence joins TRBV9 and TRBJ1-2; D may be TRBD1 (6 bases). The CDR3 totals 14 residues. Germline CDR1 SGDLS, CDR2 YYNGEE. Trimming removed 7 bases from V and 4 bases from J, with 17 bases in between. The CDR3 loop reads CASGRGQPGYGYTF. CDR3 DNA sequence: TGTGCCAGCGGCAGAGGACAGCCCGGCTATGGCTACACCTTC.

The rearrangement uses TRBV2 and TRBJ2-1, with 10 positions matching TRBD2. This CDR3 spans 15 amino acids. Trimming removed 6 bases from V and 5 bases from J; junction bases left unmatched: 7. Germline CDR1 reads SNHLY; CDR2 reads FYNNEI. The CDR3 reads CASRLGTSENNEQFF. Here the CDR3 DNA reads TGTGCCAGCAGGCTCGGGACTAGCGAAAACAATGAGCAGTTCTTC.

V usage is TRBV7-8 and J usage is TRBJ2-7, with a possible D match to TRBD1 (8 bases). The ends were cut back, 4 bases at V and 0 bases at J, with 16 bases in the middle. Germline V lookup: CDR1 SGHVS, CDR2 FQNEAQ. This CDR3 is 16 amino acids long. CDR3 in amino acids: CASSSQGGDSSYEQYF. Here the CDR3 DNA reads TGTGCCAGCAGCTCACAGGGGGGGGATAGCTCCTACGAGCAGTACTTC.

On this clone: The CDR3 carries no conserved terminal phenylalanine or tryptophan, so it likely arises from a read error. The CDR3 DNA is TGTGCCAGCAGTGAAGGCCTAATAAACTATGGCTACACCCTC. Its protein product is CASSEGLINYGYTL. The chain has TRBV2 and TRBJ1-2; D call uncertain. This CDR3 has 14 residues. Trimming removed 1 base at V and 2 bases at J, with 8 bases between. Germline V gene sequence: CDR1 SNHLY, CDR2 FYNNEI.

The V and J genes are TRBV7-9 and TRBJ1-3, with 8 bases aligning to TRBD1. CDR1 is SEHNR and CDR2 is FQNEAQ in the germline V gene (reference sequence). V trimming: 4 bases; J trimming: 3 bases; junction bases outside the gene matches: 8. The CDR3 has 16 residues. As DNA, the CDR3 is TGTGCCAGCAGCTCGAGACCGGGACAGGTTGGAAACACCATATATTTT. It codes for CASSSRPGQVGNTIYF.

The rearrangement joins TRBV5-4 to TRBJ2-3; TRBD2 matches 14 bases. Trimming cost V 0 bases and J 5 bases; bases outside gene matches: 2. The CDR3 contains 16 residues. Germline CDR1 and CDR2: SGHNT and YYREEE (reference sequence). CDR3 loop: CASSLAGTSGRDTQYF. The DNA for the CDR3 is TGTGCCAGCAGCTTGGCCGGGACTAGCGGGAGAGATACGCAGTATTTT.

The chain combines TRBV28 with TRBJ1-2; D perhaps matches TRBD1 (5 bases). Trimming cost V 3 bases and J 6 bases, with 14 bases left between them. Germline V gives CDR1 MDHEN, CDR2 SYDVKM. The CDR3 sequence is 14 residues long. CDR3 in amino acids: CASSLEGPSDGYTF. Here the CDR3 DNA reads TGTGCCAGCAGTTTGGAGGGGCCTAGTGATGGCTACACCTTC.

About this clone: A junction boundary mismatches the germline segment, possibly from a read error. The chain couples TRBV7-9 to TRBJ2-1, with TRBD2 matching over 15 bases. The CDR3 contains 18 residues. Germline CDR1 is SEHNR and CDR2 is FQNEAQ (reference sequence). In nucleotides, the CDR3 is TGTTCCAGCAGCTTCGCGGGACTAGCGGGAGGAAAACACAATGAGCAGTTCTTC. Translation gives CSSSFAGLAGGKHNEQFF.